The subject of this entry is one TCR beta chain. Trimming shortened V by 1 base and J by 3 bases, and 9 bases separated the two germline ends. There are 13 residues in the CDR3. Germline V gives CDR1 GTSNPN, CDR2 SVGIG (reference sequence). Repertoires were generated with immunoSEQ multiplex PCR, while TCRdb's copy carries only in-frame clones and drops some. The sample has approximately 270,000 clones, roughly 86% seen once. The data were taken from a study of blood T cell repertoires in COVID-19. Background on the study: PBMCs, B-cell-depleted T cells, or T cells were the source of the cDNA or gDNA that made up the material.

Input material: PBMCs or T cells enriched from blood (not recorded which). This receptor was obtained from a woman aged 55-70 years who had recovered from COVID-19. V is TRBV30 and J is TRBJ1-2, with a weak D call TRBD1 (6 bases). The CDR3 DNA sequence: TGTGCCTGGAGTGGGACAGTCTACTATGGCTACACCTTC. It translates to CAWSGTVYYGYTF.